These 27 T cell receptor beta chains were all obtained from the same sample, sequenced in a study of cytomegalovirus exposure and HLA in healthy donors (dated by TCRdb to the late 2010s). The library was prepared using the immunoSEQ multiplex PCR assay. For the multiplex PCR, a mixture combining 60 forward primers for TCR Vbeta segments and 13 reverse primers for TCR Jbeta segments was used. TCRdb limited this immuneACCESS table to in-frame rearrangements with V and J called. A share of clones is missing; checked studies link under half to unresolved V genes, and the rest is unexplained. The sample profile shows about 65,000 clones; 62% of them were found once. Clones ranked in the top ten supply 2.5% to 3.5% of the sample. The sample was PBMCs. These receptors originate from a man aged 25-45 years in good health and CMV-seronegative.

As for this clone: Other DNA sequences in this sample translate to the same CDR3. The rearrangement links TRBV7-2 to TRBJ1-1; D is perhaps TRBD1 (5 bases). The V gene's germline CDR1 is SGHTA and CDR2 FQGNSA. Trimming stripped 4 bases from V and 8 bases from J, with 17 bases between. The length of the CDR3 is 14 residues. The CDR3 protein is CASSSGIGGTEAFF. The DNA for the CDR3 is TGTGCCAGCAGCTCCGGCATTGGCGGGACCGAAGCTTTCTTT.

The chain uses TRBV6-1 and TRBJ1-5; TRBD1 aligns across 9 bases. The CDR3 has 13 amino acids. J was trimmed by 5 bases and V by 5 bases; bases with no gene match: 1. Germline assignment: CDR1 MNHNS and CDR2 SASEGT. CDR3: CASSRDRDQPQHF. The CDR3 coding sequence is TGTGCCAGCAGTAGGGACAGGGATCAGCCCCAGCATTTT.

The V and J genes are TRBV5-8 and TRBJ2-1; 8 nucleotides align to TRBD2. V was clipped by 0 bases and J by 4 bases; unmatched bases: 3. This CDR3 comprises 15 residues. CDR1 is SGHTS and CDR2 is YDEGEE in the germline V gene. The CDR3 nucleotides read TGTGCCAGCAGCTTGGGAAGCGGGGGATACAATGAGCAGTTCTTC. Its translation: CASSLGSGGYNEQFF.

This clone was counted between two and nine times. This rearrangement joins TRBV7-6 to TRBJ1-2, with no clear D. The CDR3 contains 12 residues. CDR1 and CDR2 (germline): SGHVS, FNYEAQ. The V end was cut by 5 bases, the J end by 4 bases, with 8 bases between. The CDR3 DNA follows: TGTGCCAGCAGCCCCCACAGCTATGGCTACACCTTC. Protein sequence: CASSPHSYGYTF. Drawing the rest from reference TRBV7-6 and TRBJ1-2, the complete variable domain is GAGVSQSPRYKVTKRGQDVALRCDPISGHVSLYWYRQALGQGPEFLTYFNYEAQQDKSGLPNDRFSAERPEGSISTLTIQRTEQRDSAMYRCASSPHSYGYTFGSGTRLTVV.

This chain links TRBV2 with TRBJ2-5; a possible D gene is TRBD1 (6 bases). The CDR3 has 14 amino acids. Per germline, CDR1 SNHLY and CDR2 FYNNEI. V lost 8 bases, J lost 4 bases, and 17 bases lay in between. CDR3 region: CASVAPVRGETQYF. In nucleotides, the CDR3 is TGTGCCAGCGTAGCCCCCGTCAGGGGAGAGACCCAGTACTTC.

The rearrangement uses TRBV10-3 and TRBJ2-7, with 9 bases aligning to TRBD1. V trimming: 7 bases; J trimming: 6 bases; junction bases outside the gene matches: 13. This CDR3 region has 15 residues. Per germline, CDR1 ENHRY and CDR2 SYGVKD. DNA for the CDR3: TGTGCCATCACCACAGGACAGGGGAGTGGGGGCGAGCAGTACTTC. It codes for CAITTGQGSGGEQYF.

The chain links TRBV30 to TRBJ1-5; D is ambiguous. V lost 4 bases to trimming and J lost 3 bases, with 16 bases between them. This CDR3 is 15 amino acids long. CDR1 is GTSNPN, CDR2 SVGIG, per germline (reference sequence). CDR3 protein: CAWTGGPTLNQPQHF. CDR3 coding DNA: TGTGCCTGGACCGGAGGCCCGACGCTCAATCAGCCCCAGCATTTT.

The chain combines TRBV7-2 with TRBJ1-3, with D possibly being TRBD1 (5 bases). CDR1 and CDR2 (germline): SGHTA, FQGNSA. Trimming cost V 4 bases and J 4 bases, with 17 bases left between them. The CDR3 runs 16 residues. The CDR3 nucleotides read TGTGCCAGCAGCTCGATGGGGGGAACGGACGGAAACACCATATATTTT. It codes for CASSSMGGTDGNTIYF.

This clone came up once. V is TRBV7-9 and J is TRBJ2-1; 8 nucleotides align to TRBD1. V trimming: 5 bases; J trimming: 5 bases; junction bases outside the gene matches: 5. Looked up from germline, CDR1 is SEHNR and CDR2 is FQNEAQ (reference sequence). There are 14 residues in the CDR3. The CDR3 nucleotides read TGTGCCAGCAGCCCAGGACAGGGAGACAATGAGCAGTTCTTC. Translation: CASSPGQGDNEQFF.

The chain carries TRBV6-5 and TRBJ1-5, with D tentatively TRBD1 (5 bases). Looked up from germline, CDR1 is MNHEY and CDR2 is SVGAGI. The CDR3 contains 15 residues. The V gene lost 6 bases and the J gene lost 0 bases, with 12 bases spanning the gap. The CDR3 DNA reads TGTGCCAGCAGCCTCGACAGATATAGCAATCAGCCCCAGCATTTT. Translated: CASSLDRYSNQPQHF.

The gene calls are TRBV9 and TRBJ2-5, with 14 bases aligning to TRBD2. V lost 0 bases and J lost 5; bases outside the gene matches: 12. The CDR3 has 19 amino acids. CDR1 and CDR2 from the germline V gene are SGDLS and YYNGEE. The chain's CDR3 is CASSVGRGLAGVQMETQYF. The CDR3 coding sequence is TGTGCCAGCAGCGTAGGGAGGGGACTAGCGGGGGTTCAGATGGAGACCCAGTACTTC.

This chain links TRBV5-1 with TRBJ2-5; the D gene is possibly TRBD2 (7 bases). Between the trimmed V and J ends, which lost 4 bases and 4 bases, there was a span of 11 bases. The germline gives CDR1 SGHRS, CDR2 YFSETQ. This CDR3 contains 13 residues. CDR3 in amino acids: CASSRGAGETQYF. Written as DNA, the CDR3 is TGCGCCAGCAGCCGGGGGGCAGGAGAGACCCAGTACTTC.

The genes are TRBV18 and TRBJ1-5; D remains ambiguous. The ends were cut back, 6 bases at V and 5 bases at J, with 8 bases in the middle. Germline assignment: CDR1 KGHSH and CDR2 LQKENI. The CDR3 loop spans 12 amino acids. CDR3 coding DNA: TGTGCCAGCTCGGGCGGGGATCAGCCCCAGCATTTT. It is translated as CASSGGDQPQHF.

The V call is TRBV25-1, the J call TRBJ2-7; TRBD1 agrees at 8 bases. This CDR3 is 16 amino acids long. Germline-derived CDR1 and CDR2 are MGHDK and SYGVNS. V was pared by 3 bases and J by 10 bases, with 17 bases of the junction left unmatched. In nucleotides, the CDR3 is TGTGCCAGCAGTGACCAACTCGACAGGGGAGGTGGGTATCAGTACTTC. Translation: CASSDQLDRGGGYQYF.

J is TRBJ1-6 and V is TRBV7-9; TRBD1 aligns across 7 bases. Germline lookup yields CDR1 SEHNR and CDR2 FQNEAQ (reference sequence). V lost 4 bases, J lost 7 bases, and 10 bases stayed unmatched. CDR3 size: 16 residues. DNA of the CDR3: TGTGCCAGCAGCTCGACCGGGACAGCGAAAAATTCACCCCTCCACTTT. Protein: CASSSTGTAKNSPLHF.

The genes are TRBV5-1 and TRBJ2-5, with D maybe TRBD2 (5 bases). This CDR3 comprises 12 residues. From germline, CDR1 is SGHRS and CDR2 YFSETQ. V gave up 7 bases and J gave up 4 bases, with 11 bases separating them. The CDR3 is CASFSRGETQYF. The CDR3 DNA is TGCGCCAGCTTCTCCCGGGGAGAGACCCAGTACTTC.

This rearrangement joins TRBV12-1 to TRBJ2-7; the table's D call TRBD2 went unverified against the DNA. TRBV12-1 is a pseudogene locus. The CDR3 is made up of 14 amino acids. The DNA for the CDR3 is TGTGCCAGCAGCTATTCACTAGCGGAATACGAGCAGTACTTC. Protein: CASSYSLAEYEQYF.

The V and J genes are TRBV5-1 and TRBJ2-3; D possibly corresponds to TRBD2 (6 bases). CDR1 is SGHRS, CDR2 YFSETQ, per germline. Trimming shortened V by 0 bases and J by 10 bases, and 6 bases separated the two germline ends. CDR3 size: 11 residues. The CDR3 DNA reads TGCGCCAGCAGCTTGGGGGAGGCGCAGTATTTT. Translating it yields CASSLGEAQYF.

This clone appeared a single time. V usage is TRBV7-9 and J usage is TRBJ2-3, with TRBD2 as a possible D gene (6 bases). This CDR3 is 16 amino acids long. CDR1 and CDR2 from the germline V gene are SEHNR and FQNEAQ (reference sequence). Trimming took 5 bases from V and 6 from J, leaving 21 bases between them. CDR3: CASSPGAPAASDTQYF. The CDR3 DNA follows: TGTGCCAGCAGCCCGGGAGCCCCGGCCGCTTCGGATACGCAGTATTTT.

This sequence joins TRBV11-2 and TRBJ2-7, with 10 positions matching TRBD1. Germline lookup yields CDR1 SGHAT and CDR2 FQNNGV. Trimming cost V 6 bases and J 3 bases; bases outside gene matches: 8. The CDR3 has 15 residues. The CDR3 nucleotides read TGTGCCAGCAGTGCCGGGACAGGGGCCCTCTACGAGCAGTACTTC. It translates to CASSAGTGALYEQYF.

The J gene is TRBJ1-5, the V gene TRBV6-1; TRBD1 agrees at 7 bases. The CDR3 is made up of 13 amino acids. Trimming at V came to 8 bases and at J to 2 bases, leaving 3 bases not matched to a gene. Germline lookup yields CDR1 MNHNS and CDR2 SASEGT. CDR3 DNA: TGTGCCAGCGGGGACAGTCGCAATCAGCCCCAGCATTTT. This translates into CASGDSRNQPQHF.

This sequence joins TRBV5-1 and TRBJ2-7, with 9 bases that match TRBD1. CDR1 and CDR2 from the germline V gene are SGHRS and YFSETQ. V gave up 3 bases and J gave up 3 bases; unmatched junction bases: 10. The CDR3 has 16 residues. The CDR3 reads CASSSSTGTGFYEQYF. In nucleotides, the CDR3 is TGCGCCAGCAGCTCGTCAACCGGGACAGGGTTCTACGAGCAGTACTTC.

CDR3 in DNA: TGTGCCAGCAGTTACCAGGACAGGGTTGCCGGGGAGCTGTTTTTT. Translation: CASSYQDRVAGELFF. The V gene is TRBV6-5, the J gene TRBJ2-2; TRBD1 matches 8 bases. CDR1 and CDR2 (germline): MNHEY, SVGAGI. V lost 2 bases and J lost 6; bases outside the gene matches: 5. This CDR3 has 15 residues.

V is TRBV7-2 and J is TRBJ2-7, with D possibly TRBD2 on 5 matching bases. Germline loops: CDR1 SGHTA, CDR2 FQGNSA. The CDR3 runs 16 residues. V was cut by 3 bases and J by 0 bases, with 15 bases left in between. The CDR3 sequence is CASSFAGLTGSYEQYF. Written as DNA, the CDR3 is TGTGCCAGCAGCTTCGCGGGTCTAACGGGCTCCTACGAGCAGTACTTC.

This chain joins TRBV7-8 and TRBJ1-6; D might be TRBD1 (5 bases). Between the trimmed V and J ends, which lost 4 bases and 8 bases, there was a span of 12 bases. Germline V lookup: CDR1 SGHVS, CDR2 FQNEAQ. The CDR3 has 14 residues. The CDR3 region has the DNA TGTGCCAGCAGCTCATCAGGGTCGGATTCACCCCTCCACTTT. Translation: CASSSSGSDSPLHF.

The chain carries TRBV5-1 and TRBJ2-7, with a tentative D call TRBD2 (6 bases). From germline, CDR1 is SGHRS and CDR2 YFSETQ. Trimming shortened V by 3 bases and J by 2 bases, and 12 bases separated the two germline ends. This CDR3 spans 14 amino acids. CDR3 sequence: CASSSGDGTYEQYF. The CDR3 DNA sequence: TGCGCCAGCAGCTCGGGGGACGGAACCTACGAGCAGTACTTC.

Concerning this clone itself: The CDR3 does not end in the conserved phenylalanine or tryptophan, so this is likely a read error. The limits of the CDR3 on the DNA are not certain, so only TCRdb's listed CDR3 is given. The chain uses TRBV5-6 and TRBJ1-1; no check of the table's D call, TRBD1, against the DNA was made. Germline V gene sequence: CDR1 SGHDT, CDR2 YYEEEE. Ends included, the CDR3 has 9 residues. The CDR3 spells CASSRDNLR.